One sample yielded the 18 T cell receptor beta chains listed below, sequenced in a study of T-cell reconstitution after alpha-beta-depleted transplantation in children. Preparation of the TCRbeta library used unique molecular identifiers. TCRdb fed the PCR reads into MiXCR, producing one record per CDR3 protein. This sample yields hundreds of thousands of distinct CDR3 sequences, of which roughly 8.2% are seen a single time; about 6.4% belongs to the top ten. This specimen consisted of PBMCs, mostly from graft donor cells, obtained 180 days after TCRalphabeta/CD19-depleted stem cell transplant. Receptors originate from a male patient between 10 and 17 years old who had a stem cell transplant for acute lymphoblastic leukemia, so the T cells may come from the graft donor.

There are many counts of this clonotype. V gene TRBV4-2 combines with J gene TRBJ2-1, with a weak D call TRBD2 (5 bases). This CDR3 region has 18 residues. V lost 1 base and J lost 3, with 19 bases in between. The germline gives CDR1 LGHNA, CDR2 YNFKEQ. CDR3 loop: CASSQVIAREEIYNEQFF. Here the CDR3 DNA reads TGTGCCAGCAGCCAAGTGATAGCGAGAGAGGAGATCTACAATGAGCAGTTCTTC.

This clonotype was detected ten times or more. V gene TRBV20-1 combines with J gene TRBJ2-7, with D perhaps matching TRBD1 or TRBD2 (6 bases each). Germline loops: CDR1 DFQATT, CDR2 SNEGSKA (reference sequence). This CDR3 comprises 11 residues. Trimming removed 5 bases from V and 2 bases from J, with 7 bases in between. The CDR3 bases are TGCAGTGCTCGGGGGCCCTACGAGCAGTACTTC. Its translation is CSARGPYEQYF.

In this sample, this clonotype turned up many times. The rearrangement uses TRBV7-9 and TRBJ1-1; D ambiguous. The germline CDR1 and CDR2 sequences are SEHNR and FQNEAQ (reference sequence). The length of the CDR3 is 11 residues. The V end lost 4 bases, the J end lost 8 bases, and 8 bases lay between the germline ends. The CDR3 sequence: CASSSGGEAFF. The CDR3 nucleotides are TGTGCCAGCAGCTCAGGAGGGGAAGCTTTCTTT.

This chain links TRBV25-1 with TRBJ2-1; TRBD2 is a possible D gene (6 bases). Germline values: CDR1 MGHDK, CDR2 SYGVNS. Deletions cut 5 bases from V and 6 bases from J, with 14 bases between. This CDR3 contains 14 residues. The CDR3 nucleotides read TGTGCCAGCAGTAACCCCGGAGGGTCCAATGAGCAGTTCTTC. The encoded protein is CASSNPGGSNEQFF.

In its sample, this clonotype was seen many times. The gene calls are TRBV7-8 and TRBJ2-7, with D perhaps TRBD1 (6 bases). CDR1 and CDR2 (germline): SGHVS, FQNEAQ. CDR3 length: 18 residues. The V end lost 3 bases, the J end lost 1 base, and 22 bases lay between the germline ends. CDR3: CASSLAMSSGHISYEQYF. CDR3 DNA: TGTGCCAGCAGCTTGGCGATGAGCTCGGGACATATTTCCTACGAGCAGTACTTC.

This clonotype was detected many times. The chain joins TRBV5-1 to TRBJ1-6; no clear D. Trimming left V 0 bases short and J 13 bases short, with 17 bases between. CDR3 length: 15 residues. Germline V lookup: CDR1 SGHRS, CDR2 YFSETQ. The CDR3: CASSLGGSSLSPLHF. CDR3 sequence (DNA): TGCGCCAGCAGCTTGGGTGGCAGCTCGTTAAGTCCCCTCCACTTT.

This clonotype was recorded many times. The chain carries TRBV6-6 and TRBJ2-7; D might be TRBD2 (5 bases). This CDR3 comprises 13 residues. Germline CDR1 and CDR2: MNHNY and SVGAGI (reference sequence). V was pared by 4 bases and J by 6 bases, with 13 bases between. The CDR3 coding sequence is TGTGCCAGCAGTTCCCGACTCGCGGGCGAGCAGTACTTC. Residues: CASSSRLAGEQYF.

The sample holds many counts of this clonotype. The chain joins TRBV12-3 or TRBV12-4 to TRBJ1-2, with D hard to call. V was clipped by 3 bases and J by 4 bases, with 15 bases between them. This CDR3 comprises 15 residues. CDR3 nucleotide sequence: TGTGCCAGCAGTTTGTCGACTCCTGGACCCTATGGCTACACCTTC. Translation: CASSLSTPGPYGYTF.

This clonotype has ten or more counts. The chain couples TRBV4-1 to TRBJ2-2; TRBD1 matches 10 bases. CDR3 length: 15 residues. J was trimmed by 7 bases and V by 2 bases; bases with no gene match: 4. Germline V gene lookup returns CDR1 MGHRA and CDR2 YSYEKL. CDR3 sequence reads: CASSQRDRGDGELFF. For the CDR3, the DNA is TGCGCCAGCAGCCAACGGGACAGGGGTGACGGGGAGCTGTTTTTT.

This clonotype was seen repeatedly, ten times or more. The chain recombines TRBV7-2 with TRBJ2-3; 9 bases agree with TRBD1. The CDR3 runs 14 residues. The germline gives CDR1 SGHTA, CDR2 FQGNSA. V trimming: 1 base; J trimming: 4 bases; junction bases outside the gene matches: 0. Written as DNA, the CDR3 is TGTGCCAGCAGCTTAGGGGACAGGGCAGATACGCAGTATTTT. This translates into CASSLGDRADTQYF.

This clonotype has a count of ten or more. The rearrangement uses TRBV19 and TRBJ1-5; D possibly corresponds to TRBD1 (6 bases). The CDR3 runs to 13 residues. With 9 bases removed from V and 7 bases from J, the gap between germline ends came to 16 bases. The germline CDR1 and CDR2 sequences are LNHDA and SQIVND (reference sequence). CDR3 region: CASATGTTQPQHF. CDR3 sequence (DNA): TGTGCCAGCGCGACCGGGACAACCCAGCCCCAGCATTTT. The full variable domain, rest sourced from reference TRBV19 and TRBJ1-5, is DGGITQSPKYLFRKEGQNVTLSCEQNLNHDAMYWYRQDPGQGLRLIYYSQIVNDFQKGDIAEGYSVSREKKESFPLTVTSAQKNPTAFYLCASATGTTQPQHFGDGTRLSIL.

This clonotype was counted many times. J is TRBJ2-3 and V is TRBV27; tentatively, D is TRBD1 (5 bases). Germline CDR1 MNHEY, CDR2 SMNVEV (reference sequence). The CDR3 runs to 18 residues. Trimming took off 0 bases at V and 3 bases at J, with 19 bases between the two ends. The CDR3 loop reads CASSLSRIRRGETDTQYF. CDR3 bases: TGTGCCAGCAGTTTATCGAGGATTCGAAGGGGTGAGACAGATACGCAGTATTTT.

This clonotype has a count of ten or more. The V gene is TRBV12-3 or TRBV12-4, the J gene TRBJ2-7; possible D gene TRBD1, 5 bases. V dropped 6 bases and J dropped 2 bases, with 23 bases sitting between them. The CDR3 runs 17 residues. CDR3 in amino acids: CASRTDILGVKTYEQYF. The CDR3 region has the DNA TGTGCCAGCAGAACGGACATTCTGGGCGTAAAGACCTACGAGCAGTACTTC.

The table lists this clonotype with many counts. This chain connects TRBV12-3 or TRBV12-4 to TRBJ2-1; perhaps TRBD1 as D (5 bases). The CDR3 contains 13 residues. The germline V and J ends were trimmed by 2 bases and 8 bases, with 10 bases remaining between them. The DNA of the CDR3 is TGTGCCAGCAGTTTAAGGGGAAAGGATGAGCAGTTCTTC. Its protein is CASSLRGKDEQFF.

The rearrangement uses TRBV19 and TRBJ2-1, with TRBD1 identical over 9 bases. The length of the CDR3 is 17 residues. Germline values: CDR1 LNHDA, CDR2 SQIVND (reference sequence). V lost 3 bases to trimming and J lost 5 bases; unmatched junction nucleotides: 11. The DNA of the CDR3 is TGTGCCAGTAGTATCGTGGGGAGGGACAGGGCCAACAATGAGCAGTTCTTC. It encodes CASSIVGRDRANNEQFF.

The chain joins TRBV9 to TRBJ2-4, with a possible D match to TRBD1 (5 bases). The CDR3 has 13 residues. Trimming left V 4 bases short and J 4 bases short, with 9 bases between. Per germline, CDR1 SGDLS and CDR2 YYNGEE. CDR3 in amino acids: CASSPGHKNIQYF. The CDR3 DNA follows: TGTGCCAGCAGCCCCGGACATAAAAACATTCAGTACTTC.

This clonotype was seen at least ten times. The CDR3 reads CSVVWTGGGRGTQYF. Written as DNA, the CDR3 is TGCAGCGTTGTGTGGACAGGGGGTGGGCGAGGTACGCAGTATTTT. The V gene is TRBV29-1, the J gene TRBJ2-3; 10 positions match TRBD1. Looked up from germline, CDR1 is SQVTM and CDR2 is ANQGSEA. With 4 bases clipped from V and 8 bases from J, the junction kept 12 bases outside the gene matches. This CDR3 spans 15 amino acids.

The table lists this clonotype with many counts. The chain uses TRBV28 and TRBJ1-6; perhaps TRBD1 as D (5 bases). V was clipped by 4 bases and J by 14 bases, with 15 bases between them. The CDR3 consists of 13 residues. Germline values: CDR1 MDHEN, CDR2 SYDVKM. CDR3 DNA: TGTGCCAGCAGTTCGGGACTCATTATATCCCTCCACTTT. Its protein product is CASSSGLIISLHF.